Listed below are T cell receptor beta chains from one sample, sequenced in a study of cytomegalovirus exposure and HLA in healthy donors. Only in-frame clones appear in the TCRdb table, and some are missing; sequencing was by immunoSEQ multiplex PCR. The repertoire holds approximately 190,000 clones, with over 70% as singletons. Material: PBMCs. The receptors were gathered from a man in his thirties or forties in good health and CMV-seronegative. Each CDR3 is given with its conserved first and last residue. Each record gives: J gene, V gene, D gene, clone size, CDR3 protein, CDR3 DNA. A D gene is named only where the DNA matches it firmly. Where a row states a size, it is once, few, many or the class of an expanded clone; other rows omit it.

>TRBJ2-7|TRBV7-9|TRBD2|NA
CASSSPSGNYEQYF
TGTGCCAGCAGCTCCCCTAGCGGCAACTACGAGCAGTACTTC
>TRBJ2-1|TRBV6-6|NA|NA
CASSYSGSYNEQFF
TGTGCCAGCAGTTACTCGGGGAGTTACAATGAGCAGTTCTTC
>TRBJ1-4|TRBV4-1|TRBD1|NA
CASSLGQYNEKLFF
TGCGCCAGCAGCCTGGGACAGTATAATGAAAAACTGTTTTTT
>TRBJ1-2|TRBV6-5|NA|NA
CASVDPGITDGYTF
TGTGCCAGCGTAGACCCCGGGATCACAGATGGCTACACCTTC
>TRBJ1-2|TRBV28|TRBD1|NA
CASSLGGQGAYGYTF
TGTGCCAGCAGTTTAGGGGGACAGGGGGCGTATGGCTACACCTTC
>TRBJ2-2|TRBV5-4|TRBD1|NA
CASFPGTGTGSGELFF
TGTGCCAGCTTCCCCGGGACAGGGACCGGGTCCGGGGAGCTGTTTTTT
>TRBJ1-3|TRBV29-1|NA|NA
CSVVGGNTGNTIYF
TGCAGCGTTGTCGGGGGAAACACTGGAAACACCATATATTTT
>TRBJ2-7|TRBV28|TRBD2|NA
CASRIAGGRSSYEQYF
TGTGCCAGCAGGATAGCGGGAGGGAGGAGCTCCTACGAGCAGTACTTC
>TRBJ2-7|TRBV25-1|NA|NA
CASRNTGFVEQYF
TGTGCCAGCAGAAACACAGGGTTTGTCGAGCAGTACTTC
>TRBJ2-7|TRBV7-8|NA|NA
CASTQGAYEQYF
TGTGCCAGCACCCAAGGAGCCTACGAGCAGTACTTC
>TRBJ2-3|TRBV5-1|TRBD1|NA
CASSLDRDDTQYF
TGCGCCAGCAGCTTAGACAGGGACGATACGCAGTATTTT
>TRBJ1-1|TRBV9|NA|NA
CASSVGAGLMDTEAFF
TGTGCCAGCAGCGTAGGTGCAGGGCTGATGGACACTGAAGCTTTCTTT
>TRBJ2-5|TRBV7-2|TRBD1|NA
CASSSGQGETQYF
TGTGCCAGCAGCTCCGGACAGGGAGAGACCCAGTACTTC
>TRBJ1-2|TRBV7-9|NA|NA
CASSLGESYGYTF
TGTGCCAGCAGCTTAGGGGAGAGCTATGGCTACACCTTC
>TRBJ2-1|TRBV7-2|NA|NA
CASSSSSSNEQFF
TGTGCCAGCAGCTCCTCTAGCTCAAATGAGCAGTTCTTC
>TRBJ2-2|TRBV4-2|TRBD1|NA
CASSQGQGAFTGELFF
TGTGCCAGCAGCCAGGGACAGGGGGCATTCACCGGGGAGCTGTTTTTT
>TRBJ2-1|TRBV2|NA|NA
CASYPGGGAHNEQFF
TGTGCCAGCTACCCCGGGGGTGGAGCTCACAATGAGCAGTTCTTC
>TRBJ1-5|TRBV7-8|NA|once
CASSLVGYGGRNQPQHF
TGTGCCAGCAGCTTAGTAGGGTATGGAGGCCGCAATCAGCCCCAGCATTTT
>TRBJ2-2|TRBV5-1|NA|NA
CASSLVPNRGTGELFF
TGCGCCAGCAGCTTGGTTCCGAACCGAGGCACCGGGGAGCTGTTTTTT
>TRBJ1-6|TRBV5-1|NA|NA
CASSFNSPEGGVDSPLHF
TGCGCCAGCAGCTTCAACTCGCCTGAAGGAGGAGTAGATTCACCCCTCCACTTT
>TRBJ1-4|TRBV7-9|NA|few
CASSLASSRNEKLFF
TGTGCCAGCAGCTTAGCATCTTCCAGGAATGAAAAACTGTTTTTT
>TRBJ2-7|TRBV12-5|NA|NA
CASGLPPDRGLTHEQYF
TGTGCTAGTGGTCTGCCCCCGGACCGGGGACTTACACACGAGCAGTACTTC